This is a list of T cell receptor beta chains from one sample in a study of T and B cells in COVID-19 patients. TCRdb used MiXCR to reprocess the multiplex PCR reads, holding one entry per CDR3 protein. The sample has about 5,800 distinct CDR3 sequences; about 24% are singletons. Source material: blood. The receptors stem from a human donor with active COVID-19. Both conserved end residues are part of each CDR3. Fields, in order: CDR3 protein, CDR3 DNA, D gene, V gene, J gene, clone size. D genes are given only for firm matches. Some rows have no size entry. The others give once, few or many, or a class for an expanded clone.

CSVEGLTGGTDTQYF	TGCAGCGTTGAAGGCCTGACAGGGGGCACAGATACGCAGTATTTT	TRBD1	TRBV29-1	TRBJ2-3	medium-sized
CASSEEGRYYGYTF	TGTGCCAGCAGTGAGGAGGGACGGTACTATGGCTACACCTTC	.	TRBV2	TRBJ1-2	once
CASSSPRGRHGYTF	TGTGCCAGCAGTTCTCCGCGAGGGAGGCATGGCTACACCTTC	.	TRBV6-2/TRBV6-3	TRBJ1-2	medium-sized
CASSGTSGIGEQFF	TGTGCCAGCAGTGGGACTAGCGGGATAGGTGAGCAGTTCTTC	TRBD2	TRBV28	TRBJ2-1	.
CASSLAASGSWEQYF	TGTGCCAGCAGCTTAGCGGCTAGCGGGAGTTGGGAGCAGTACTTC	TRBD2	TRBV7-2	TRBJ2-7	few
CASKDDYRKEKLFF	TGTGCCAGTAAAGACGATTATCGTAAAGAAAAACTGTTTTTT	.	TRBV19	TRBJ1-4	medium-sized
CARSSTHHLNTEAFF	TGTGCCAGAAGTTCTACACACCACTTGAACACTGAAGCTTTCTTT	.	TRBV6-5	TRBJ1-1	.
CASSIVSTGRTSGSGETQYF	TGTGCCAGTAGTATAGTTTCGACAGGGAGGACTAGCGGGAGCGGGGAGACCCAGTACTTC	TRBD2	TRBV19	TRBJ2-5	medium-sized
CATSDSRVGPSRDEQFF	TGTGCCACCAGTGATTCCCGCGTCGGACCCTCTCGGGATGAGCAGTTCTTC	.	TRBV24-1	TRBJ2-1	.
CASSPAGGSTDTQYF	TGTGCCAGCAGTCCCGCGGGGGGGAGCACAGATACGCAGTATTTT	TRBD2	TRBV5-6	TRBJ2-3	once
CASSSQGALIEKLFF	TGTGCCAGCAGTTCACAGGGGGCGCTAATTGAAAAACTGTTTTTT	TRBD1	TRBV25-1	TRBJ1-4	.
CVSSYGLENTEAFF	TGTGTTAGCAGTTACGGACTGGAGAACACTGAAGCTTTCTTT	.	TRBV6-2/TRBV6-3	TRBJ1-1	.
CSALRDTANYGYTF	TGCAGTGCTCTGCGGGACACCGCTAACTATGGCTACACCTTC	.	TRBV20-1	TRBJ1-2	.
CSVVGLEAFF	TGCAGCGTTGTAGGGCTTGAAGCTTTCTTT	.	TRBV29-1	TRBJ1-1	medium-sized
CSVEATGVREQYF	TGCAGCGTTGAAGCGACAGGGGTCCGCGAGCAGTACTTC	TRBD1	TRBV29-1	TRBJ2-7	.
CASSSLAGVTGELFF	TGTGCCAGCAGTTCCCTAGCGGGAGTTACCGGGGAGCTGTTTTTT	TRBD2	TRBV27	TRBJ2-2	.
CASSQAAGGEYGYTF	TGCGCCAGCAGTCAAGCAGCAGGGGGCGAGTATGGCTACACCTTC	TRBD1	TRBV4-3	TRBJ1-2	few
CATRTGGTDTQYF	TGTGCCACCAGGACAGGAGGGACAGATACGCAGTATTTT	.	TRBV24-1	TRBJ2-3	few
CSARVAGGPRETQYF	TGCAGTGCTAGAGTTGCGGGAGGGCCCAGGGAGACCCAGTACTTC	TRBD2	TRBV20-1	TRBJ2-5	.
CASSLTYKGGYTF	TGTGCCAGCAGCTTAACCTACAAGGGCGGCTACACCTTC	.	TRBV7-2	TRBJ1-2	.
CASSLGTSSGYEQYF	TGTGCCAGCAGCTTAGGCACAAGCAGCGGGTACGAGCAGTACTTC	.	TRBV7-2	TRBJ2-7	few
CATSYGGPQHF	TGTGCCACCAGTTACGGGGGGCCCCAGCATTTT	.	TRBV24-1	TRBJ1-5	few
CSGGQWVPYNEQFF	TGCAGCGGTGGGCAGTGGGTACCCTACAATGAGCAGTTCTTC	.	TRBV29-1	TRBJ2-1	large
CSARDPSGRASEQYF	TGCAGTGCTAGAGATCCTAGCGGGAGGGCCTCCGAGCAGTACTTC	TRBD2	TRBV20-1	TRBJ2-7	.
CASSEPLGGGDTDTQYF	TGTGCCAGCAGCGAGCCCTTGGGAGGGGGCGACACAGATACGCAGTATTTT	.	TRBV13	TRBJ2-3	.
CASLQAINSPLHF	TGTGCCAGTCTTCAGGCGATCAATTCACCCCTCCACTTT	.	TRBV19	TRBJ1-6	medium-sized
CASSQEAGRGDYGYTF	TGTGCCAGCAGCCAAGAAGCGGGCAGGGGTGACTATGGCTACACCTTC	.	TRBV4-2	TRBJ1-2	.
CASSIEGTGTYNEQFF	TGTGCCAGTAGTATAGAAGGGACAGGTACCTACAATGAGCAGTTCTTC	TRBD1	TRBV19	TRBJ2-1	medium-sized
CASSLVGQGTRGYTF	TGTGCCAGCAGCTTGGTGGGACAGGGGACTCGAGGCTACACCTTC	TRBD1	TRBV5-4	TRBJ1-2	medium-sized
CASSYRGQRTDTQYF	TGTGCCAGCAGTTACAGGGGTCAACGCACAGATACGCAGTATTTT	.	TRBV6-2/TRBV6-3	TRBJ2-3	medium-sized
CATSRGYSNSGNTIYF	TGTGCCACCAGCAGAGGGTACAGCAACTCTGGAAACACCATATATTTT	.	TRBV15	TRBJ1-3	medium-sized